These 4 T cell receptor beta chains share one sample of origin, sequenced in a study of blood T cell repertoires in COVID-19. Clones were sequenced by immunoSEQ multiplex PCR, and TCRdb holds only the in-frame ones, with some missing. The sample lists about 98,000 clones; about 85% were seen once. The sequenced sample consisted of peripheral blood. The receptors stem from a woman at least 80 years old with acute or convalescent COVID-19.

Only one count was recorded for this clone. This rearrangement joins TRBV7-2 to TRBJ1-5; 7 nucleotides agree with TRBD1. The CDR3 extends over 13 amino acids. V lost 4 bases to trimming and J lost 6 bases; unmatched junction nucleotides: 3. Germline V CDR1 and CDR2: SGHTA, FQGNSA. The CDR3 sequence: CASSSDRAQPQHF. Written as DNA, the CDR3 is TGTGCCAGCAGCTCCGACAGGGCTCAGCCCCAGCATTTT.

V is TRBV2 and J is TRBJ2-5, with TRBD1 identical over 9 bases. Trimming removed 3 bases from V and 4 bases from J; junction bases left unmatched: 3. The CDR3 contains 14 residues. Germline V gene data show CDR1 as SNHLY and CDR2 as FYNNEI. The CDR3 here is CASSETTGGETQYF. For the CDR3, the DNA is TGTGCCAGCAGTGAGACGACAGGGGGAGAGACCCAGTACTTC.

The genes are TRBV5-5 and TRBJ2-3, with 7 bases that match TRBD1. The V segment lost 7 bases and the J segment 0 bases; nucleotides outside the gene matches: 8. The germline CDR1 and CDR2 sequences are SGHKS and YYEKEE (reference sequence). The CDR3 consists of 15 residues. CDR3 sequence (DNA): TGTGCCAGCCGACTACAGGGGAGAAGCACAGATACGCAGTATTTT. Translated, it gives CASRLQGRSTDTQYF. Based on the CDR3 plus reference TRBV5-5 and TRBJ2-3, the full variable domain is DAGVTQSPTHLIKTRGQQVTLRCSPISGHKSVSWYQQVLGQGPQFIFQYYEKEERGRGNFPDRFSARQFPNYSSELNVNALLLGDSALYLCASRLQGRSTDTQYFGPGTRLTVL.

This chain links TRBV6-2 or TRBV6-3 with TRBJ1-5; 10 bases line up with TRBD1. This CDR3 has 16 amino acids. After removal of 3 bases from V and 5 bases from J, the junction contained 7 bases not matched to a gene. Germline loops: CDR1 MNHEY, CDR2 SVGEGT. CDR3 sequence (DNA): TGTGCCAGCAGTTATTCCGGGACAGGGGTGGATCAGCCCCAGCATTTT. It codes for CASSYSGTGVDQPQHF.